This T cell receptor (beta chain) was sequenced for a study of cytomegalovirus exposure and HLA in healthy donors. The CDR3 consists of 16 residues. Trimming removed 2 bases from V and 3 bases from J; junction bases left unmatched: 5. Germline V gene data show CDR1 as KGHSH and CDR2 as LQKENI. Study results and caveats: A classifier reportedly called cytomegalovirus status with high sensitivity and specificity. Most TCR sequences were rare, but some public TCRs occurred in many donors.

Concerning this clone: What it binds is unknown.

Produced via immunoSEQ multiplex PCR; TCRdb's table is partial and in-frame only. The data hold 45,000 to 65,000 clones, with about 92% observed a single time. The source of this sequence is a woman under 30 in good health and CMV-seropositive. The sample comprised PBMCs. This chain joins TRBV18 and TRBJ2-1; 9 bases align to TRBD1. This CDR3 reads CASSPTGTGNYNEQFF. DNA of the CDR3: TGTGCCAGCTCACCAACCGGGACAGGGAACTACAATGAGCAGTTCTTC.